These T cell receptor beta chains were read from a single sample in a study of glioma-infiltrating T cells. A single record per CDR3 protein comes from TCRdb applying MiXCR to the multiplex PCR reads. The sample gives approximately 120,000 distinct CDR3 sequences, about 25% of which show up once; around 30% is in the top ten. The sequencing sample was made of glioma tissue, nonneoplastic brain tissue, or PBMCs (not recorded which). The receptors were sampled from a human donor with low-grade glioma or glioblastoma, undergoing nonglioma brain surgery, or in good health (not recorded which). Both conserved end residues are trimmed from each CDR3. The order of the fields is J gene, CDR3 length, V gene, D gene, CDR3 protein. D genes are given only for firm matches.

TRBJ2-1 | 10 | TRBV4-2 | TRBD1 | ASSLDRDEQF
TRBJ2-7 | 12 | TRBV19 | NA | ASSKQGGPYEQY
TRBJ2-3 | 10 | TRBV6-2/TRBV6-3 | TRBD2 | ASSQYAGGPG
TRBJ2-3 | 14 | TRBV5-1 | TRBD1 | ASSLEGGYSTDTQY
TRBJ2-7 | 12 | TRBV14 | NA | ASSRGLGTYEQY
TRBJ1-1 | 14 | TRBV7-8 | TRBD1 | ASSLTGGLLNTEAF
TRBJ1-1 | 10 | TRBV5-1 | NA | ASSLAGGHAF
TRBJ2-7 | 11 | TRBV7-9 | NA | ATLVASSYEQY
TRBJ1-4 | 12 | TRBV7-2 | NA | ASSLSLTNEKLF
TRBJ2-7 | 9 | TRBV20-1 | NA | SASAAYEQY
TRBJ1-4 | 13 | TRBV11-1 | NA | ASSEPGRQPEKLF
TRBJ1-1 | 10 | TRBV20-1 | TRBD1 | SAITGGTEAF
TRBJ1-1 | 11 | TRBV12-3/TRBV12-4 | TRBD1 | ASRSTGGTEAF
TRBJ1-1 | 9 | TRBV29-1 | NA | SVATRTEAF
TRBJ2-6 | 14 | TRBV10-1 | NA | ASSESTGTGANVLT
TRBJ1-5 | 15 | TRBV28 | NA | ASRLEGGRDSNQPQH
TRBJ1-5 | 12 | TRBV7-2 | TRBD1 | ASNSDRVNQSQH
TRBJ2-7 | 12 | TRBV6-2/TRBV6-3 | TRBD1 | ASSYRQGVYEQY
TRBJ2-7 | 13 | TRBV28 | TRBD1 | ASGSPGQGDYEQY
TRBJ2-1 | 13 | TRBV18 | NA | ASFTGVNPGDEQF
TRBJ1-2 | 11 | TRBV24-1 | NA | ATSDLSNYGYT
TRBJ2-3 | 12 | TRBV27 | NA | ASSLSLSADTQY
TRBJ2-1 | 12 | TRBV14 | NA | AGKGTGPYNEQF
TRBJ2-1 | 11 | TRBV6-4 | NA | ASSQRSSDEKF
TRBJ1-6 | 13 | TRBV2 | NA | ASRSRRSYNSPLH
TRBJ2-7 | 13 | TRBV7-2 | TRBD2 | ASRQSGRADGEQY
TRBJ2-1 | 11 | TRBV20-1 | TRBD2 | SAFSGTSGGQF